The T cell receptor (beta chain) under discussion was sequenced for a study of human versus mouse CDR3 diversity and MHC coevolution. The CDR3 has 17 amino acids. Germline assignment: CDR1 SGHTA and CDR2 FQGNSA. Assay: immunoSEQ multiplex PCR; the TCRdb copy retains only in-frame clones and omits some. Of about 81,000 clones listed, 85% to 95% are singletons. This clone has only one observation. Its ends do not fully match the called genes, so a read error is possible. The rearrangement links TRBV7-2 to TRBJ2-1; 11 bases line up with TRBD2. Sequencing was done on a sample of naive CD4+ T cells from blood. The subset denotes: CD45RO-negative CD62L-positive naive CD4 T cells. This clonotype originated in a person aged 25 to 75 in good health. CDR3 in amino acids: CVSSLARGTSGYNEQFF. The CDR3 bases are TGTGTCAGCAGCTTAGCGCGCGGGACTAGCGGTTACAATGAGCAGTTCTTC.